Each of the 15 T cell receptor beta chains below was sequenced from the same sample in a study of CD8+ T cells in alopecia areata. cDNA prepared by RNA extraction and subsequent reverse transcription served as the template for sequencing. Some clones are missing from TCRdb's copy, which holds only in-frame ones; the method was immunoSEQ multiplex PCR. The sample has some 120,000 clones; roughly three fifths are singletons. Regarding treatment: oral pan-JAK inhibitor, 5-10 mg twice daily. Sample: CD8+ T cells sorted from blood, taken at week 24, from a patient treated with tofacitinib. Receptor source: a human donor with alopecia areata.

The CDR3 DNA sequence: TGTGCCCTGCTTCGGGGGGCCGGTGAGCAGTACTTC. The encoded protein is CALLRGAGEQYF. This chain joins TRBV30 and TRBJ2-5; D is perhaps TRBD2 (7 bases). The V and J ends lost 8 bases and 11 bases respectively, with 21 bases between them. The CDR3 has 12 amino acids. Germline CDR1 is GTSNPN and CDR2 is SVGIG (reference sequence). The whole variable domain, filled in from reference TRBV30 and TRBJ2-5, reads SQTIHQWPATLVQPVGSPLSLECTVEGTSNPNLYWYRQAAGRGLQLLFYSVGIGQISSEVPQNLSASRPQDRQFILSSKKLLLSDSGFYLCALLRGAGEQYFGPGTRLLVL.

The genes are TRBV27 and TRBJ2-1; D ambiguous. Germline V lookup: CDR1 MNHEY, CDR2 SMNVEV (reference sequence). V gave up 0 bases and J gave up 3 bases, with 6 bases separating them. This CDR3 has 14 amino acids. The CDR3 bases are TGTGCCAGCAGTTTATCGGGGATCTACAATGAGCAGTTCTTC. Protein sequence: CASSLSGIYNEQFF.

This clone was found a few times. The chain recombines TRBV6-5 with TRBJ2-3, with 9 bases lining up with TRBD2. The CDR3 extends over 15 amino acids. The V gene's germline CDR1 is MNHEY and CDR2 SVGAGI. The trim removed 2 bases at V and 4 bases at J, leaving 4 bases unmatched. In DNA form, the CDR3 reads TGTGCCAGCAGTTACGGCGGGGGGGCCGCAGATACGCAGTATTTT. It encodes CASSYGGGAADTQYF.

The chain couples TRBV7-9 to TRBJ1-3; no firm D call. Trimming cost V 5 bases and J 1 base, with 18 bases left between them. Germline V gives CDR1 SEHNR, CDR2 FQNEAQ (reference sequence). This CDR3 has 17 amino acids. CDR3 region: CASSTQKGLPSGNTIYF. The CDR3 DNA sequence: TGTGCCAGCAGCACCCAGAAAGGGCTTCCTTCTGGAAACACCATATATTTT.

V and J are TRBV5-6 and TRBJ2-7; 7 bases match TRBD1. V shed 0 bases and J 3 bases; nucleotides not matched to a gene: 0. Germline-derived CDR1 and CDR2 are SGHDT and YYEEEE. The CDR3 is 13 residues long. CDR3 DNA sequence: TGTGCCAGCAGCTTGGACAGGGGCTACGAGCAGTACTTC. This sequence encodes CASSLDRGYEQYF.

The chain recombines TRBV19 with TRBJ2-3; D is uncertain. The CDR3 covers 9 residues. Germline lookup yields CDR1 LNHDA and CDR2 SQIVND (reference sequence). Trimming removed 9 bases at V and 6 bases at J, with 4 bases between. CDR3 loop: CASGDTQYF. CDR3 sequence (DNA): TGTGCCAGCGGGGATACGCAGTATTTT.

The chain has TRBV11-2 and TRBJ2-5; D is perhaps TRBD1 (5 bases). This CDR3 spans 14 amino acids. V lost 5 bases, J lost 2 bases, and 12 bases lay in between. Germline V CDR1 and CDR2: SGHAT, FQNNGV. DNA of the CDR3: TGTGCCAGCAGCCAGGCCCGACAGCAAGAGACCCAGTACTTC. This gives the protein CASSQARQQETQYF.

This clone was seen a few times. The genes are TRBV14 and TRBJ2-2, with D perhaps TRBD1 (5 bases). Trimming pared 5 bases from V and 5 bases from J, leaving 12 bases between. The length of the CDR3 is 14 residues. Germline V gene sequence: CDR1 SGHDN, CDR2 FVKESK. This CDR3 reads CASSELQETGELFF. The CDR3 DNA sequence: TGTGCCAGCAGCGAACTACAGGAGACCGGGGAGCTGTTTTTT.

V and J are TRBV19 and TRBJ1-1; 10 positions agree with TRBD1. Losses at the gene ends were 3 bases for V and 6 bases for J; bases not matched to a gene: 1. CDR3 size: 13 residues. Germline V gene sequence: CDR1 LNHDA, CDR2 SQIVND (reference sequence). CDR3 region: CASSMTGGSEAFF. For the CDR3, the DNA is TGTGCCAGTAGTATGACAGGGGGCTCTGAAGCTTTCTTT.

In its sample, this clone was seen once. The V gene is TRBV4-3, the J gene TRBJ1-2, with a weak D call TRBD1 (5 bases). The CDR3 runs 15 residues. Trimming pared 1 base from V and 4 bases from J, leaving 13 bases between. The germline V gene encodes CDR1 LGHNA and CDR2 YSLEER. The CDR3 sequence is CASSQVAGGGYGYTF. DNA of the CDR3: TGCGCCAGCAGCCAAGTGGCCGGGGGAGGCTATGGCTACACCTTC.

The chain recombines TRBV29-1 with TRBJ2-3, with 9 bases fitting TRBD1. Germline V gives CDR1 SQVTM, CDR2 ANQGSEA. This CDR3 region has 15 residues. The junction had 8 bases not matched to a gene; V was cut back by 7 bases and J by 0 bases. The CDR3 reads CSGGTGLHSTDTQYF. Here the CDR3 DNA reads TGCAGCGGGGGGACAGGGCTTCATAGCACAGATACGCAGTATTTT.

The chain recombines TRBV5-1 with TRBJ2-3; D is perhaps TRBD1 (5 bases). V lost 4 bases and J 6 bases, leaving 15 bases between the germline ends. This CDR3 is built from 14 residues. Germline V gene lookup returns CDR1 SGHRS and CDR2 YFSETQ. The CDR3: CASSRGEVLDTQYF. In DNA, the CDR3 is TGCGCCAGCAGCAGGGGCGAGGTGTTGGATACGCAGTATTTT.

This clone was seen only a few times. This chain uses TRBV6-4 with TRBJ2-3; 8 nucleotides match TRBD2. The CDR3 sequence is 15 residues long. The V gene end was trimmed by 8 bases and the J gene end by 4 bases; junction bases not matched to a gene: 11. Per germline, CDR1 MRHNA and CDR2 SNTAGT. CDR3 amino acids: CASSNRGGQADTQYF. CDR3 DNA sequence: TGTGCCAGCTCGAACCGGGGGGGCCAGGCAGATACGCAGTATTTT.

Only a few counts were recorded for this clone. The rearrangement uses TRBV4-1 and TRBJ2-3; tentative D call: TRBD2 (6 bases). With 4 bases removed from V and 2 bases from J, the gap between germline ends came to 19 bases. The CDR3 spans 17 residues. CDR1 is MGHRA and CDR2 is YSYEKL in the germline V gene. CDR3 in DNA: TGCGCCAGCAGCCTAGGGCGGGGCGTGGGGCTCACAGATACGCAGTATTTT. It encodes CASSLGRGVGLTDTQYF.

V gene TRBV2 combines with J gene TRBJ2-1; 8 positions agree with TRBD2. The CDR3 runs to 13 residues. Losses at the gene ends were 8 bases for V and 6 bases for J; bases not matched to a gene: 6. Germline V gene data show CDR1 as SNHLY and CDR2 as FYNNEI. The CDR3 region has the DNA TGTGCCAGCGATCCCGGGGGGGTCAATGAGCAGTTCTTC. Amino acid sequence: CASDPGGVNEQFF. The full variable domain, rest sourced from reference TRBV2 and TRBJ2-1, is EPEVTQTPSHQVTQMGQEVILRCVPISNHLYFYWYRQILGQKVEFLVSFYNNEISEKSEIFDDQFSVERPDGSNFTLKIRSTKLEDSAMYFCASDPGGVNEQFFGPGTRLTVL.